This T cell receptor beta chain was captured in a study of T-cell reconstitution after alpha-beta-depleted transplantation in children (dated by TCRdb to 2015 to 2016). About the study as a whole: T-cell immune reconstitution after TCRalphabeta/CD19-depleted allogeneic hematopoietic cell transplantation in children was quantitatively tracked in the study by means of TCR repertoire profiling. The study at large found these results: In some patients, the high TCRbeta diversity seen at day 60 was put down to recipient T cells and intrathymic progenitors that had survived conditioning. Over subsequent months, a decline in hyperexpanded clone frequencies was noted, and after one year, T-cell counts and TCRbeta diversity were mostly ascribed to newly produced T cells. The apparently early recovery of alphabetaT-cell counts about two months after transplant reportedly depended on only several hundred rapidly expanded clones that came from non-depleted graft cells.

The CDR1 and CDR2 encoded by the germline V gene are MNHNS and SASEGT. The CDR3 runs 15 residues from the cysteine to the phenylalanine. Left in the record is the CDR3 DNA by itself, 45 bases read in frame from the first base. Trimming at the junction amounts to 4 bases on V and 4 bases on J, and the germline ends lie 16 bases apart. Library method: PCR. Sequencing relied on an Illumina HiSeq 2500. TCR libraries were prepared with molecular barcoding, using unique molecular identifiers to normalize TCRbeta repertoire quantification. TCRdb reanalyzed the raw reads on its own, using fastp at Q25 for trimming and MiXCR for clone calling, and kept in-frame beta chains. Rows are unified per CDR3 protein, each entry keeping the most common DNA and genes. Across this sample there are about 440,000 distinct CDR3 sequences, with 43% seen only once. The ten largest clones capture under 35% of the sample. The treatment or condition label corresponds to: allogeneic hematopoietic cell transplantation with graft depleted of TCRalphabeta T cells and CD19 B cells. The transplant recipients were children given TCRalphabeta/CD19-depleted allogeneic hematopoietic cell grafts.

Of note for this clonotype: Its binding antigen is unknown. There are no base qualities to consult, and no much larger clone falls within one base.

Recombination joined TRBV6-1 with TRBJ2-5; a tentative D match to TRBD2 spans 6 bases. The TCR comes from a girl aged 2 to 9 with aplastic anemia, due to receive a stem cell transplant. This material consisted of PBMCs, taken before TCRalphabeta/CD19-depleted stem cell transplant. The DNA sequence follows: TGTGCCAGCAGTGGACAGCGGGTGGGGTCAGAGACCCAGTACTTC. It translates as CASSGQRVGSETQYF.